The 26 T cell receptor beta chains reported below all come from one sample, sequenced in a study of cytotoxic CD8 clonotypes in ibrutinib-treated CLL. Repertoires were generated with immunoSEQ multiplex PCR, while TCRdb's copy carries only in-frame clones and drops some. The sample carries some 140,000 clones, under 90% recorded once. Specimen: PBMCs, collected after 24 months of ibrutinib treatment. These receptors were collected from a human donor with chronic lymphocytic leukemia.

The chain employs TRBV5-4 and TRBJ2-2; D ambiguous. The V end was cut by 2 bases, the J end by 5 bases, with 10 bases between. The CDR3 is made up of 14 amino acids. The germline gives CDR1 SGHNT, CDR2 YYREEE (reference sequence). The CDR3 nucleotides are TGTGCCAGCAGCTTTGATCGATGGACCGGGGAGCTGTTTTTT. Encoded protein: CASSFDRWTGELFF.

As for this clone: Other DNA sequences in the sample encode the same CDR3. The J gene is TRBJ2-1, the V gene TRBV7-2; 9 positions agree with TRBD2. V was clipped by 1 base and J by 4 bases; unmatched bases: 5. Per the germline V gene, CDR1 is SGHTA and CDR2 is FQGNSA. The CDR3 length is 16 residues. The CDR3 nucleotides read TGTGCCAGCAGCTTAGAAGCCAGCGGGGGGTACAATGAGCAGTTCTTC. Translating gives CASSLEASGGYNEQFF.

The V gene is TRBV7-6, the J gene TRBJ1-1; possible D gene TRBD1, 5 bases. The CDR3 is 13 residues long. Germline CDR1 and CDR2: SGHVS and FNYEAQ. V was trimmed by 0 bases and J by 4 bases, leaving 6 bases between them. CDR3 amino acids: CASSLATATEAFF. The CDR3 DNA sequence: TGTGCCAGCAGCTTAGCGACAGCCACTGAAGCTTTCTTT.

The rearrangement uses TRBV12-5 and TRBJ1-2; the match to TRBD1 covers 7 bases. V lost 8 bases and J lost 5; bases outside the gene matches: 8. This CDR3 is 13 amino acids long. CDR1 is LGHNT and CDR2 is FRNRAP in the germline V gene. The CDR3 DNA reads as TGTGCTAGTCCAACAGGGGCGGAGTATGGCTACACCTTC. Protein: CASPTGAEYGYTF.

This clone is a singleton in its sample. The gene calls are TRBV5-1 and TRBJ1-1; 9 bases are shared with TRBD1. Germline assignment: CDR1 SGHRS and CDR2 YFSETQ. The V gene end was trimmed by 7 bases and the J gene end by 1 base; junction bases not matched to a gene: 8. The CDR3 has 15 residues. This chain's CDR3 is CASGGTGSRNTEAFF. For the CDR3, the DNA is TGCGCCAGCGGCGGGACAGGGTCTAGGAACACTGAAGCTTTCTTT.

This chain joins TRBV5-4 and TRBJ1-1; D is uncertain. The ends were cut back, 5 bases at V and 1 base at J, with 9 bases in the middle. CDR3 size: 13 residues. Germline CDR1 and CDR2: SGHNT and YYREEE (reference sequence). CDR3 sequence (DNA): TGTGCCAGCAGTCTTGACCCGAACACTGAAGCTTTCTTT. Translating it yields CASSLDPNTEAFF.

V is TRBV7-8 and J is TRBJ1-4; D gene unclear. CDR1 and CDR2 from the germline V gene are SGHVS and FQNEAQ. V lost 0 bases to trimming and J lost 0 bases, with 8 bases between them. This CDR3 contains 16 residues. The CDR3 DNA reads TGTGCCAGCAGCTTAGCGCGGTTTGCAACTAATGAAAAACTGTTTTTT. It codes for CASSLARFATNEKLFF.

The V call is TRBV30, the J call TRBJ2-1; perhaps TRBD1 as D (5 bases). The CDR3 length is 13 residues. The ends were cut back, 2 bases at V and 5 bases at J, with 10 bases in the middle. In germline, CDR1 is GTSNPN, CDR2 SVGIG (reference sequence). The CDR3 region is CAWSKGRDNEQFF. The CDR3 DNA sequence: TGTGCCTGGAGTAAGGGCAGGGACAATGAGCAGTTCTTC.

The chain joins TRBV10-2 to TRBJ2-3; D unresolved. The CDR3 contains 12 residues. Germline values: CDR1 WSHSY, CDR2 SAAADI. Trimming left V 3 bases short and J 2 bases short, with 3 bases between. The CDR3 sequence: CASSDLTDTQYF. The DNA for the CDR3 is TGCGCCAGCAGTGACCTCACAGATACGCAGTATTTT.

The gene calls are TRBV6-1 and TRBJ2-7; possibly TRBD1 or TRBD2 for D (5 bases each). Per the germline V gene, CDR1 is MNHNS and CDR2 is SASEGT. This CDR3 region has 14 residues. Trimming removed 6 bases from V and 1 base from J, with 13 bases in between. The CDR3 DNA reads TGTGCCAGCAGGGCTAGGGACGGTTCCTACGAGCAGTACTTC. It codes for CASRARDGSYEQYF.

This rearrangement joins TRBV30 to TRBJ2-7; the D call may be TRBD1 or TRBD2 (6 bases each). The V gene's germline CDR1 is GTSNPN and CDR2 SVGIG (reference sequence). CDR3 length: 15 residues. The V gene lost 1 base and the J gene lost 6 bases, with 19 bases spanning the gap. CDR3 region: CAWSGGASRESEQYF. In DNA, the CDR3 is TGTGCCTGGAGTGGGGGGGCGAGCAGGGAGTCCGAGCAGTACTTC.

J is TRBJ2-1 and V is TRBV7-2; D gene ambiguous. The CDR3 runs to 15 residues. V was clipped by 5 bases and J by 0 bases, with 11 bases between them. Germline CDR1 is SGHTA and CDR2 is FQGNSA. The CDR3 sequence: CASSTAVSSYNEQFF. The CDR3 DNA sequence: TGTGCCAGCAGCACAGCAGTTAGCTCCTACAATGAGCAGTTCTTC. Full variable domain (outside the CDR3, taken from reference TRBV7-2 and TRBJ2-1): GAGVSQSPSNKVTEKGKDVELRCDPISGHTALYWYRQSLGQGLEFLIYFQGNSAPDKSGLPSDRFSAERTGGSVSTLTIQRTQQEDSAVYLCASSTAVSSYNEQFFGPGTRLTVL.

The V call is TRBV7-2, the J call TRBJ1-2; D ambiguous. V lost 1 base to trimming and J lost 1 base, with 16 bases between them. The V gene's germline CDR1 is SGHTA and CDR2 FQGNSA. The CDR3 has 17 residues. The CDR3 DNA is TGTGCCAGCAGCTTAGTACCCCGGGTCGGAGTTAACTATGGCTACACCTTC. It encodes CASSLVPRVGVNYGYTF.

The chain combines TRBV6-1 with TRBJ1-5; 8 bases fit TRBD1. The trim removed 5 bases at V and 5 bases at J, leaving 5 bases unmatched. Germline CDR1 reads MNHNS; CDR2 reads SASEGT. This CDR3 region has 14 residues. CDR3 bases: TGTGCCAGCAGTATTTCGACAGGGGATCAGCCCCAGCATTTT. The encoded protein is CASSISTGDQPQHF.

The rearrangement uses TRBV5-1 and TRBJ2-3; D uncertain. V lost 1 base, J lost 0 bases, and 6 bases lay in between. Germline V gene sequence: CDR1 SGHRS, CDR2 YFSETQ. The CDR3 loop spans 14 amino acids. CDR3 residues: CASSLRPSTDTQYF. The CDR3 coding sequence is TGCGCCAGCAGCTTGCGGCCTAGCACAGATACGCAGTATTTT.

The DNA for the CDR3 is TGTGCCAGCAGCTTAGCGGAGTTGAACACTGAAGCTTTCTTT. It yields the protein CASSLAELNTEAFF. The chain has TRBV7-9 and TRBJ1-1; D is uncertain. Germline V gives CDR1 SEHNR, CDR2 FQNEAQ (reference sequence). V was pared by 0 bases and J by 0 bases, with 5 bases between. The CDR3 is 14 residues long.

The chain joins TRBV10-3 to TRBJ1-2, with D uncertain. The CDR3 totals 12 residues. The germline CDR1 and CDR2 sequences are ENHRY and SYGVKD. V lost 4 bases, J lost 8 bases, and 11 bases lay in between. The CDR3 DNA is TGTGCCATCAGTGGTGAAACAGTGGGCTACACCTTC. Its translation: CAISGETVGYTF.

The rearrangement uses TRBV5-1 and TRBJ2-2; D possibly corresponds to TRBD1 (6 bases). Between the trimmed V and J ends, which lost 4 bases and 6 bases, there was a span of 19 bases. CDR1 SGHRS and CDR2 YFSETQ come from the germline V gene. The CDR3 covers 16 residues. The CDR3 reads CASSHLFQGRAGELFF. The CDR3 region has the DNA TGCGCCAGCAGCCACTTGTTTCAGGGGCGCGCCGGGGAGCTGTTTTTT.

The J gene is TRBJ2-5, the V gene TRBV19, with D possibly TRBD1 on 5 matching bases. V lost 6 bases and J lost 5, with 22 bases in between. CDR3 length equals 16 residues. Germline CDR1 and CDR2: LNHDA and SQIVND (reference sequence). The CDR3 is CASSPPGIRLGETQYF. The DNA for the CDR3 is TGTGCCAGTAGCCCCCCAGGGATTCGGTTAGGTGAGACCCAGTACTTC. The whole variable domain, remainder taken from reference TRBV19 and TRBJ2-5, is DGGITQSPKYLFRKEGQNVTLSCEQNLNHDAMYWYRQDPGQGLRLIYYSQIVNDFQKGDIAEGYSVSREKKESFPLTVTSAQKNPTAFYLCASSPPGIRLGETQYFGPGTRLLVL.

This clone was seen just once. The chain links TRBV4-3 to TRBJ1-6; the match to TRBD1 covers 8 bases. With V trimmed by 3 bases and J by 6 bases, 4 bases remained unmatched. This CDR3 has 15 amino acids. The germline V gene encodes CDR1 LGHNA and CDR2 YSLEER. This CDR3 reads CASSQETGVNSPLHF. The CDR3 DNA reads TGCGCCAGCAGCCAGGAGACAGGGGTTAATTCACCCCTCCACTTT.

The chain recombines TRBV25-1 with TRBJ2-2, with TRBD1 identical over 12 bases. The CDR3 runs to 15 residues. V gave up 6 bases and J gave up 4 bases; unmatched junction bases: 3. The germline CDR1 and CDR2 sequences are MGHDK and SYGVNS. CDR3 DNA sequence: TGTGCCAGCAGCGGGACAGGGGGCGGCACCGGGGAGCTGTTTTTT. Its translation is CASSGTGGGTGELFF.

The V and J genes are TRBV2 and TRBJ2-1; 11 nucleotides agree with TRBD2. The germline V gene has CDR1 SNHLY and CDR2 FYNNEI. Losses at the gene ends were 4 bases for V and 9 bases for J; bases not matched to a gene: 5. The CDR3 contains 14 residues. CDR3 in DNA: TGTGCCAGCAGTGTTCTAGCGGGGGGTAGTGAGCAGTTCTTC. This translates into CASSVLAGGSEQFF.

This chain's CDR3 is CATSREAKETQYF. The CDR3 nucleotides read TGTGCCACCAGCAGGGAGGCAAAAGAGACCCAGTACTTC. This chain uses TRBV15 with TRBJ2-5; D possibly corresponds to TRBD2 (5 bases). From germline, CDR1 is LNHNV and CDR2 YYDKDF (reference sequence). With 3 bases removed from V and 3 bases from J, the gap between germline ends came to 8 bases. The CDR3 has 13 amino acids. Filled out from reference TRBV15 and TRBJ2-5, the complete variable domain reads DAMVIQNPRYQVTQFGKPVTLSCSQTLNHNVMYWYQQKSSQAPKLLFHYYDKDFNNEADTPDNFQSRRPNTSFCFLDIRSPGLGDTAMYLCATSREAKETQYFGPGTRLLVL.

The chain couples TRBV7-3 to TRBJ2-7; no firm D call. Trimming took 5 bases from V and 3 from J, leaving 11 bases between them. The CDR3 runs to 13 residues. CDR1 and CDR2 from the germline V gene are SGHTA and FQGTGA. The CDR3 region has the DNA TGTGCCAGCAGCCTCACGGAGAGCTACGAGCAGTACTTC. Translating it yields CASSLTESYEQYF.

The rearrangement joins TRBV5-4 to TRBJ2-7, with TRBD1 identical over 9 bases. This CDR3 region has 17 residues. CDR1 and CDR2 from the germline V gene are SGHNT and YYREEE (reference sequence). The V segment lost 4 bases and the J segment 6 bases; nucleotides outside the gene matches: 17. For the CDR3, the DNA is TGTGCCAGCAGCCGGGAGATCACAGGGGGCCTTCTGGGCGAGCAGTACTTC. It translates to CASSREITGGLLGEQYF.

As to this clone: Other DNA sequences from this sample encode an identical CDR3 as well. The chain carries TRBV6-5 and TRBJ2-3, with 11 bases matching TRBD2. With 6 bases clipped from V and 3 bases from J, the junction kept 5 bases outside the gene matches. Germline CDR1 MNHEY, CDR2 SVGAGI. The CDR3 loop spans 15 amino acids. This CDR3 reads CASSRLAGRTDTQYF. CDR3 coding DNA: TGTGCCAGCAGCCGACTAGCGGGGCGTACAGATACGCAGTATTTT.